This is a list of T cell receptor beta chains from one sample in a study of blood T cells in healthy people across ages. TCRdb re-called the 5' RACE reads with MiXCR, one entry per CDR3 protein. The data contain about 1.4 million distinct CDR3 sequences, approximately 63% of them seen just once; the ten biggest clones take up more than 6%. Sequencing was performed on blood. The receptor source for this set is a man aged 18 to 29 in good health. Both conserved end residues are part of each CDR3. The size of a clone is reported for some rows only, either as once, few or many, or as a class for expanded clones.

size	V	J	CDR3
-	TRBV9	TRBJ2-1	CASQPGALLNEQFF
-	TRBV6-2/TRBV6-3	TRBJ2-7	CASSYPGQIYYEQYF
-	TRBV4-2	TRBJ1-5	CASSPGAGDQPQHF
-	TRBV3-1	TRBJ2-7	CASSSDSLSYEQYF
-	TRBV4-1	TRBJ2-3	CASSQGIGTDTRYF
few	TRBV20-1	TRBJ2-6	CSARIQGPSGANVLTF
-	TRBV7-9	TRBJ2-7	CASTETGQDEQYF
-	TRBV7-2	TRBJ2-7	CASSPQDYLTYEQYF
-	TRBV20-1	TRBJ1-2	CSARRRDRVEEGYTF
-	TRBV20-1	TRBJ2-3	CSARLYRDTDTQYF
-	TRBV7-9	TRBJ2-7	CASSLLPGQASSYEQYF
few	TRBV27	TRBJ1-2	CASSLAERNYGYTF
few	TRBV7-9	TRBJ2-7	CASSLMAVRGFSYEQYF
few	TRBV27	TRBJ2-1	CASSITSAREGNEQFF
-	TRBV6-2/TRBV6-3	TRBJ2-7	CATNQGGYEQYF
-	TRBV13	TRBJ2-6	CASSFTGTGVNVLTF
-	TRBV3-1	TRBJ1-1	CASSEKKGSASEAFF
-	TRBV10-3	TRBJ1-2	CAISDLPGLPRIGGYTF
few	TRBV27	TRBJ1-2	CASSPLRDSHGYTF
-	TRBV7-2	-	CASSPTYEQFF
-	TRBV3-1	-	CASSQETGQRYEQYF
-	TRBV7-2	TRBJ2-2	CASSLIAGAGELFF
few	TRBV15	TRBJ2-1	CATSRDLDKRELGEQFF
-	TRBV28	TRBJ1-1	CASSLVTQGTEAFF
-	TRBV4-1	TRBJ2-5	CASSQSGHPTSGSKNEQYF
-	TRBV5-1	TRBJ2-4	CASSYKTGFDIQYF
-	TRBV7-2	TRBJ2-2	CASALGLNTGELFF
-	TRBV5-1	TRBJ2-1	CASSLGQLVNLRNEQFF
-	TRBV15	TRBJ1-6	CATSLRTGSNSPLHF
-	TRBV7-8	TRBJ1-2	CASSLDPQVGSYTF
few	TRBV7-9	TRBJ2-7	CASSSVGEPSEQYF
-	TRBV11-2	TRBJ2-1	CASSWWGRESYNEQFF
-	TRBV6-6	TRBJ2-5	CASSYSDTGETQYF
-	TRBV11-2	TRBJ2-1	CASSHIYSSYNEQFF
-	TRBV12-3/TRBV12-4	-	CASTPGQPYFEQYF
few	TRBV5-1	TRBJ1-1	CASSFQANTEAFF
-	TRBV6-6	-	CASTGQGRPYEQYF
few	TRBV3-1	TRBJ2-1	CASSQESSEYNEQFF
-	TRBV25-1	TRBJ1-1	CASRDGQRNTEAFF
-	TRBV2	TRBJ2-1	CASSDLAGVQEQFF
-	TRBV7-9	TRBJ2-1	CASSASSHEQFF